The 12 T cell receptor beta chains below were found in one sample sequenced in a study of PD-1 and CTLA-4 blockade in melanoma. Using immunoSEQ multiplex PCR, the repertoire was profiled, and TCRdb retains in-frame clones only, with some absent. The sample has tens of thousands of clones, more than 85% seen once. Sequences were derived from CD8+ T cells from peripheral blood, sampled from a patient given anti-PD-1 treatment. The receptors here all came from a human donor with melanoma.

The chain joins TRBV7-9 to TRBJ1-5; D remains ambiguous. This CDR3 contains 15 residues. The germline CDR1 and CDR2 sequences are SEHNR and FQNEAQ (reference sequence). V was trimmed by 5 bases and J by 1 base, leaving 12 bases between them. This chain's CDR3 is CASSPSSASNQPQHF. The CDR3 bases are TGTGCCAGCAGCCCGTCCAGTGCGAGCAATCAGCCCCAGCATTTT.

The DNA of the CDR3 is TGTGCCACCAGTGAACGAACCCCTACAGGCTACAATGAGCAGTTCTTC. This codes for CATSERTPTGYNEQFF. The rearrangement joins TRBV24-1 to TRBJ2-1; the D gene is possibly TRBD1 (5 bases). Germline V CDR1 and CDR2: KGHDR, SFDVKD. CDR3 size: 16 residues. The V end was cut by 4 bases, the J end by 3 bases, with 15 bases between.

This chain links TRBV28 with TRBJ2-7; 8 nucleotides align to TRBD1. V dropped 3 bases and J dropped 2; count of bases not matched to a gene: 6. Germline V gene sequence: CDR1 MDHEN, CDR2 SYDVKM. This CDR3 spans 15 amino acids. CDR3 loop: CASSFTTGGAYEQYF. The CDR3 bases are TGTGCCAGCAGTTTTACTACAGGGGGTGCCTACGAGCAGTACTTC.

This clone was observed once. J is TRBJ1-2 and V is TRBV6-4; no definite D call. Trimming stripped 2 bases from V and 4 bases from J, with 20 bases between. The CDR3 extends over 17 amino acids. Germline V CDR1 and CDR2: MRHNA, SNTAGT. The CDR3 nucleotides read TGTGCCAGCAGTGACGAGACTACCCGACTGGGTACCTATGGCTACACCTTC. Translating it yields CASSDETTRLGTYGYTF.

The chain employs TRBV10-1 and TRBJ1-1; D is ambiguous. V was shortened by 0 bases and J by 5 bases, with 10 bases between the two germline ends. Germline values: CDR1 WNHNN, CDR2 SYGVQD (reference sequence). The CDR3 runs to 14 residues. CDR3 sequence: CASSESRGGTEAFF. The CDR3 coding sequence is TGCGCCAGCAGTGAGTCGAGAGGAGGAACTGAAGCTTTCTTT.

This chain uses TRBV6-5 with TRBJ2-5; the match to TRBD1 covers 8 bases. Per the germline V gene, CDR1 is MNHEY and CDR2 is SVGAGI. With 6 bases clipped from V and 0 bases from J, the junction kept 3 bases outside the gene matches. The CDR3 covers 14 residues. This CDR3 reads CASRGTGYQETQYF. DNA of the CDR3: TGTGCCAGCAGGGGGACAGGTTACCAAGAGACCCAGTACTTC.

This clone came up once. The chain recombines TRBV18 with TRBJ1-1; no definite D call. Germline assignment: CDR1 KGHSH and CDR2 LQKENI. This CDR3 comprises 13 residues. Trimming took off 6 bases at V and 0 bases at J, with 8 bases between the two ends. The DNA for the CDR3 is TGTGCCAGCTCCCCCCCCTTGAACACTGAAGCTTTCTTT. This codes for CASSPPLNTEAFF.

V and J are TRBV14 and TRBJ2-1; 7 positions match TRBD2. Germline V gene sequence: CDR1 SGHDN, CDR2 FVKESK. CDR3 length equals 13 residues. The junction had 12 bases not matched to a gene; V was cut back by 10 bases and J by 9 bases. CDR3 DNA: TGTGCCACCGGGACTACTAATTGGGGTGAGCAGTTCTTC. Translation gives CATGTTNWGEQFF.

This clone was detected only a few times. V is TRBV27 and J is TRBJ1-5; 7 positions match TRBD1. The CDR3 sequence is 13 residues long. J lost 6 bases, V lost 5 bases, and 4 bases had no gene match. Germline CDR1 MNHEY, CDR2 SMNVEV (reference sequence). Written as DNA, the CDR3 is TGTGCCAGCAGTCCCTGGGACAGTCAGCCCCAGCATTTT. Translated: CASSPWDSQPQHF.

A note on this clone: The junction and the germline gene differ at one end; a read error may be behind it. This rearrangement joins TRBV7-9 to TRBJ2-1; D is uncertain. The CDR3 contains 14 residues. Germline CDR1 is SEHNR and CDR2 is FQNEAQ (reference sequence). CDR3 sequence: CASSLASSNNEQFF. As DNA, the CDR3 is TGTGCCAGCAGCTTAGCGTCCTCCAACAATGAGCAGTTCTTC.

This clone is termed medium-sized. The chain couples TRBV10-3 to TRBJ2-6; D is unclear. Germline values: CDR1 ENHRY, CDR2 SYGVKD. V lost 11 bases, J lost 6 bases, and 20 bases lay in between. The CDR3 length is 15 residues. The CDR3 loop is CAVGSHASPANVLTF. CDR3 coding DNA: TGTGCCGTTGGGTCGCATGCGTCACCGGCCAACGTCCTGACTTTC.

The genes are TRBV19 and TRBJ2-3; perhaps TRBD1 as D (5 bases). Looked up from germline, CDR1 is LNHDA and CDR2 is SQIVND (reference sequence). The CDR3 contains 16 residues. V lost 3 bases to trimming and J lost 0 bases, with 13 bases between them. CDR3 in DNA: TGTGCCAGTAGTATGATGGGCAGGGTGAGCACAGATACGCAGTATTTT. As protein: CASSMMGRVSTDTQYF.